These T cell receptor beta chains were read from a single sample in a study of cytomegalovirus exposure and HLA in healthy donors. The assay was immunoSEQ multiplex PCR, and TCRdb's table has in-frame clones only and misses some. Found here are approximately 170,000 clones, around three quarters of them singletons; the top ten hold under 3%. Material for sequencing was PBMCs. The receptors here all came from a woman aged 50 to 65 in good health and CMV-seronegative. CDR3s include the opening cysteine and the closing phenylalanine or tryptophan. D genes are given only for firm matches. For some rows the clone size is stated as once, few or many, or as a class when expanded; others skip it.

D: NA
V: TRBV14
size: NA
J: TRBJ1-1
DNA: TGTGCCAGCAGCCAGGCAGGGATGAACACTGAAGCTTTCTTT
CDR3: CASSQAGMNTEAFF

D: NA
V: TRBV29-1
size: NA
J: TRBJ1-4
DNA: TGCAGCGTTGATGGTCAGGGGGAAAAACTGTTTTTT
CDR3: CSVDGQGEKLFF

D: NA
V: TRBV28
size: NA
J: TRBJ1-2
DNA: TGTGCCAGCAACGTTTCGGGGGGGAGGTCGGGCTACACCTTC
CDR3: CASNVSGGRSGYTF

D: NA
V: TRBV4-3
size: NA
J: TRBJ2-4
DNA: TGCGCCAGCAGCCAAGAGGGGGGGCTCCCAGGCATTCAGTACTTC
CDR3: CASSQEGGLPGIQYF

D: TRBD1
V: TRBV6-1
size: once
J: TRBJ1-2
DNA: TGTGCCAGCAGTGAACGGTCAGGGGGACCCTATGGCTACACCTTC
CDR3: CASSERSGGPYGYTF

D: NA
V: TRBV4-1
size: few
J: TRBJ1-6
DNA: TGCGCCAGCAGCCAAGGTGTAGTAAGCGGGAATTCACCCCTCCACTTT
CDR3: CASSQGVVSGNSPLHF

D: TRBD2
V: TRBV9
size: NA
J: TRBJ2-1
DNA: TGTGCCAGCAGCGAAATGGGACTAGCGGATAACTACAATGAGCAGTTCTTC
CDR3: CASSEMGLADNYNEQFF

D: NA
V: TRBV5-4
size: NA
J: TRBJ1-1
DNA: TGTGCCAGCAGCCCCCCACGGGGGAGCACTGAAGCTTTCTTT
CDR3: CASSPPRGSTEAFF

D: TRBD2
V: TRBV4-3
size: NA
J: TRBJ2-1
DNA: TGCGCCAGCAGCCAAGAGGTGCTAGCGGGCGACAATGAGCAGTTCTTC
CDR3: CASSQEVLAGDNEQFF

D: TRBD2
V: TRBV5-4
size: NA
J: TRBJ2-7
DNA: TGTGCCAGCAGCTCCCCGGGGGGTTACGAGCAGTACTTC
CDR3: CASSSPGGYEQYF

D: TRBD2
V: TRBV19
size: NA
J: TRBJ2-1
DNA: TGTGCCAGTAGTTGGACTAGCGGGCGAGACAATGAGCAGTTCTTC
CDR3: CASSWTSGRDNEQFF

D: NA
V: TRBV6-5
size: NA
J: TRBJ2-3
DNA: TGTGCCAGCACAGTCAGGGCTAGCACAGATACGCAGTATTTT
CDR3: CASTVRASTDTQYF

D: NA
V: TRBV18
size: NA
J: TRBJ1-2
DNA: TGTGCCAGCTCACCACCGGCGGCAGGCGGGGATGGCTACACCTTC
CDR3: CASSPPAAGGDGYTF